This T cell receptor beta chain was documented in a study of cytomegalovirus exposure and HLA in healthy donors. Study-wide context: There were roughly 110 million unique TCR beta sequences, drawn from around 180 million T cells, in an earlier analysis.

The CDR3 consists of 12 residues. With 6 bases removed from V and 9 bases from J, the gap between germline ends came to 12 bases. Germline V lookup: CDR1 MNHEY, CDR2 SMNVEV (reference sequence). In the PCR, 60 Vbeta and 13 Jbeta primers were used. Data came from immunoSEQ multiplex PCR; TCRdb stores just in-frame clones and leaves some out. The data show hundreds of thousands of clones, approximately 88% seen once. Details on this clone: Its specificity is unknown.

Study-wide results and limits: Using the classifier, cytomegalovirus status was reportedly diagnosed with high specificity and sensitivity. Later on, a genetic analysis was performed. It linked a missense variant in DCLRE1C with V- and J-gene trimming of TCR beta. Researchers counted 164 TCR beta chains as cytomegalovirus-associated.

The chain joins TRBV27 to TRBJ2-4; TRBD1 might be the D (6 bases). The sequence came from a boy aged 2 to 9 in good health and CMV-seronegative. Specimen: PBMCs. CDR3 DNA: TGTGCCAGCAGGCCGGACAGCGGCATTCAGTACTTC. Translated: CASRPDSGIQYF.